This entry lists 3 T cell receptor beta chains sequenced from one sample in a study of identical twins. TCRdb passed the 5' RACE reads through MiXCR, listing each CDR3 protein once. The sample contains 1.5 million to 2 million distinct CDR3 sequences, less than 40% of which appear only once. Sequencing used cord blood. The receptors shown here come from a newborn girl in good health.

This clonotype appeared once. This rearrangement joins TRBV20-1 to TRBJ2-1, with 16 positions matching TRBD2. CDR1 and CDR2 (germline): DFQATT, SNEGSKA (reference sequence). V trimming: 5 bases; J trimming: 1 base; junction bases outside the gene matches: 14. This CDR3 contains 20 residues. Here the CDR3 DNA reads TGCAGTGCTGGCCCTTTGGGACTAGCGGGAGGGCCCCGGTCCTACAATGAGCAGTTCTTC. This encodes CSAGPLGLAGGPRSYNEQFF.

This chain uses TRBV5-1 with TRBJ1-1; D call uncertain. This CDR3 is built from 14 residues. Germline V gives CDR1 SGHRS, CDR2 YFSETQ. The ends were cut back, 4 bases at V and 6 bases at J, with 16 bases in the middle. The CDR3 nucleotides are TGCGCCAGCAGCCTACGGACCGGTGGGGCTGAAGCTTTCTTT. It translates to CASSLRTGGAEAFF.

The CDR3 reads CASIGQGEDEQFF. The CDR3 DNA sequence: TGTGCCAGCATCGGACAGGGGGAGGATGAGCAGTTCTTC. The V call is TRBV6-5, the J call TRBJ2-1; 10 nucleotides align to TRBD1. V shed 7 bases and J 8 bases; nucleotides not matched to a gene: 5. The CDR3 is made up of 13 amino acids. Germline values: CDR1 MNHEY, CDR2 SVGAGI.